These 6 T cell receptor beta chains came from one sample sequenced in a study of Graves' ophthalmopathy and Graves' hyperthyroidism. Amplification from RNA transcripts yielded the TCR beta CDR3 regions. Investigators did first-round RT-PCR with HTBI primers, then second-round multiplex PCR. Each CDR3 protein gets one entry after TCRdb re-called the multiplex PCR reads with MiXCR. The sample lists around 1.1 million distinct CDR3 sequences; around a third were seen once. Sequencing used peripheral blood or thyroid tissue (not recorded which). These receptor sequences come from an adult man with Graves' hyperthyroidism.

Many counts were recorded for this clonotype. The chain employs TRBV2 and TRBJ1-2; D gene ambiguous. This CDR3 spans 12 amino acids. V was cut by 3 bases and J by 7 bases, with 9 bases left in between. Germline CDR1 SNHLY, CDR2 FYNNEI. The CDR3 loop reads CASSDGVGGYTF. The CDR3 nucleotides are TGTGCCAGCAGTGATGGGGTGGGTGGCTACACCTTC.

As to this clonotype: At one boundary the junction diverges from the germline segment, which might be a read error. The rearrangement uses TRBV10-3 and TRBJ2-7; 8 positions match TRBD1. The CDR3 contains 16 residues. Germline V gives CDR1 ENHRY, CDR2 SYGVKD. The CDR3 region has the DNA TGTGCCAGCAGTGGAAGGGACAGGTCCTTGTTGGACGAGCAGTACTTC. Its protein is CASSGRDRSLLDEQYF.

This clonotype was detected ten times or more. The rearrangement links TRBV4-3 to TRBJ1-2, with 7 positions matching TRBD1. Losses at the gene ends were 3 bases for V and 8 bases for J; bases not matched to a gene: 9. CDR3 length: 14 amino acids. The germline V gene has CDR1 LGHNA and CDR2 YSLEER. CDR3 sequence: CASSHGDRARGYTF. CDR3 sequence (DNA): TGCGCCAGCAGCCACGGAGACAGGGCAAGGGGCTACACCTTC.

This clonotype was recorded at least ten times. The V call is TRBV12-3 or TRBV12-4, the J call TRBJ2-5, with 9 bases aligning to TRBD1. The V gene end was trimmed by 5 bases and the J gene end by 2 bases; junction bases not matched to a gene: 6. CDR3 size: 15 residues. CDR3 region: CASSLRDRAQETQYF. In DNA form, the CDR3 reads TGTGCCAGCAGTCTCCGGGACAGGGCTCAAGAGACCCAGTACTTC.

At least ten counts were recorded for this clonotype. The chain is built from TRBV5-1 and TRBJ1-2; D possibly corresponds to TRBD1 (6 bases). The CDR3 covers 12 residues. V lost 2 bases to trimming and J lost 8 bases, with 10 bases between them. Germline-derived CDR1 and CDR2 are SGHRS and YFSETQ. The CDR3 DNA reads TGCGCCAGCAGCTTCACAGGGTTCGGCTACACCTTC. Translation: CASSFTGFGYTF.

Many counts were recorded for this clonotype. J is TRBJ1-3 and V is TRBV20-1, with 9 bases identical to TRBD1. The J segment lost 7 bases and the V segment lost 2 bases, leaving 3 bases of the junction unmatched. From germline, CDR1 is DFQATT and CDR2 SNEGSKA (reference sequence). The CDR3 runs to 13 residues. CDR3 residues: CSARRTGANTIYF. The CDR3 DNA sequence: TGCAGTGCTAGACGGACAGGGGCCAACACCATATATTTT.